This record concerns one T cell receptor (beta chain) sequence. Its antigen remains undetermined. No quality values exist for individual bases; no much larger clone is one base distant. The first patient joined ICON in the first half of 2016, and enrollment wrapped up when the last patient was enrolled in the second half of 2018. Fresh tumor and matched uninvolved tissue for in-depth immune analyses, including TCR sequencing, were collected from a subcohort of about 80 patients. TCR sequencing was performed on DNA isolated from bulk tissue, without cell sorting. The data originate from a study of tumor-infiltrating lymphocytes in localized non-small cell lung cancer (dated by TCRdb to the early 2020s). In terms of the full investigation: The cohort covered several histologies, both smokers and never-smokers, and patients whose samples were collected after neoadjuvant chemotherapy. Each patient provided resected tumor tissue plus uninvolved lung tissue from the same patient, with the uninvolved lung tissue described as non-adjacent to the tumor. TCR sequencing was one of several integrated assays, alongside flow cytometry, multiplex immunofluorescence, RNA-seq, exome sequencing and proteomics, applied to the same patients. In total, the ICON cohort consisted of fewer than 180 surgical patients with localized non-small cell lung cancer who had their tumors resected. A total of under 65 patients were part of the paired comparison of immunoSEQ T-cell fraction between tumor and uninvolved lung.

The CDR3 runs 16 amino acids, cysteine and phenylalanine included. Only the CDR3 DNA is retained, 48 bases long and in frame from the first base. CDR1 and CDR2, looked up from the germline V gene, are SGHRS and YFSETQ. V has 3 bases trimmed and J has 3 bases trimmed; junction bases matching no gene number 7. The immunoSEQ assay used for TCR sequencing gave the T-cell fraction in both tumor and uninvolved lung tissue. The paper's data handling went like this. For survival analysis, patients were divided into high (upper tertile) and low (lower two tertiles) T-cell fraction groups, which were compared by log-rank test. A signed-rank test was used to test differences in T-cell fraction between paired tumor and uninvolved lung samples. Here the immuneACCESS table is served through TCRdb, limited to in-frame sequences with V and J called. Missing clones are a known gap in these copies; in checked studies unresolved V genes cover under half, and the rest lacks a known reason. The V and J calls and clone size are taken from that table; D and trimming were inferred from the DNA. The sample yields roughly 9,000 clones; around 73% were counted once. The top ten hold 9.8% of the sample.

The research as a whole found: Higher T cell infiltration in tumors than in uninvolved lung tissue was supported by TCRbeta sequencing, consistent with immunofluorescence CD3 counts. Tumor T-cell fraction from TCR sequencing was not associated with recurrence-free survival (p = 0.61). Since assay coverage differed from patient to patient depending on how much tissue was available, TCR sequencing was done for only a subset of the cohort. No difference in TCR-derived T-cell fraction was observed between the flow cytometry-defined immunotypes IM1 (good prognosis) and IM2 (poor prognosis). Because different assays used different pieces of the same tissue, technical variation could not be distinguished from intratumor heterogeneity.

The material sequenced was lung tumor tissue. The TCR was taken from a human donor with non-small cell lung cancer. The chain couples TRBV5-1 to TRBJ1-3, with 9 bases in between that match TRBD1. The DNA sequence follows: TGCGCCAGCAGCTCCTCCGGGACAGGGAATGGAAACACCATATATTTT. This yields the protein CASSSSGTGNGNTIYF.